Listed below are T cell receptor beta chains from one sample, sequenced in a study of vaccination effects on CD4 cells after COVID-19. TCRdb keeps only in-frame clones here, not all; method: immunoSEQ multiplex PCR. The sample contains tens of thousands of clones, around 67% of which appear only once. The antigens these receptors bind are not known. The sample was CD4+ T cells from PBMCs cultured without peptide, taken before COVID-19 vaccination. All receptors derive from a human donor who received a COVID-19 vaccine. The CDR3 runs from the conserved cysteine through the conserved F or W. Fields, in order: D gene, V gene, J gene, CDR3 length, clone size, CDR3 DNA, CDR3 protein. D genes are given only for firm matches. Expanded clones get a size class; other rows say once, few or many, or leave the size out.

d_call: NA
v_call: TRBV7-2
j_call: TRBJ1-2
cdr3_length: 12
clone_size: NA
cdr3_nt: TGTGCCAGCAGCCAGGCCCGATGGGGCTACACCTTC
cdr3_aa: CASSQARWGYTF

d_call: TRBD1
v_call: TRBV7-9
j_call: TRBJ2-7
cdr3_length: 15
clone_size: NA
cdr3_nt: TGTGCCAGCAGCCCCCTACAGGGGGGAACCTACGAGCAGTACTTC
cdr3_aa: CASSPLQGGTYEQYF

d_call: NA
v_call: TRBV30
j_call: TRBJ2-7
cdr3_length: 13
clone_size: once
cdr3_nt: TGTGCCTGGAAGGGGGGGAAAGTGTACGAGCAGTACTTC
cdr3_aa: CAWKGGKVYEQYF

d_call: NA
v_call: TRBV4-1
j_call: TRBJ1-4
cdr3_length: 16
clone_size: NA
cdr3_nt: TGCGCCAGCAGCCAAGATCCGGGACTCCTTAATGAAAAACTGTTTTTT
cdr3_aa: CASSQDPGLLNEKLFF

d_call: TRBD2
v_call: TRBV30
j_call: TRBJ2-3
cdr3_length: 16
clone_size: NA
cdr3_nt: TGTGCCTGGAGTGTACACGGCGGGAGGGGCACAGATACGCAGTATTTT
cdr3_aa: CAWSVHGGRGTDTQYF

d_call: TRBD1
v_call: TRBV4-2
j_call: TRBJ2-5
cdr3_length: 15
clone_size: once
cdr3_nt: TGTGCCAGCAGCCAAGGGACAGGCTATCAAGAGACCCAGTACTTC
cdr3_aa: CASSQGTGYQETQYF

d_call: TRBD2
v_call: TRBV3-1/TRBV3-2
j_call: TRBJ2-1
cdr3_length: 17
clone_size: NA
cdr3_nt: TGTGCCAGCAGCCACAACCCGGTACTAGCGGGGAGGGATGAGCAGTTCTTC
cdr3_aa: CASSHNPVLAGRDEQFF

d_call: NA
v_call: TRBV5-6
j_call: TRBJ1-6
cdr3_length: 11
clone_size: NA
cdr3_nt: TGTGCCAGCAGCTCCAATTCACCCCTCCACTTT
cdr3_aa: CASSSNSPLHF

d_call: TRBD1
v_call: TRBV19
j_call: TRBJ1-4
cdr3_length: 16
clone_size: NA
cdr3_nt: TGTGCCAGTAGCGGGACAGGCCCTGCCGGTAATGAAAAACTGTTTTTT
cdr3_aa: CASSGTGPAGNEKLFF

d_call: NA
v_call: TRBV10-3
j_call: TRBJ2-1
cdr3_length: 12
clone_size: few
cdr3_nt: TGTGCCATCAGTGATTTTGGCAATGAGCAGTTCTTC
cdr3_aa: CAISDFGNEQFF

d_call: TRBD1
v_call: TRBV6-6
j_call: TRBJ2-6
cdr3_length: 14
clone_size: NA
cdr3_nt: TGTGCCGGGAAGGGGGCCTCTGGGGCCAACGTCCTGACTTTC
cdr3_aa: CAGKGASGANVLTF

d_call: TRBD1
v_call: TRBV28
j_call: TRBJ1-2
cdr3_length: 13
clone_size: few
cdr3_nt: TGTGCCAGCAGTTTGGCAGGGGGCAGTGGCTACACCTTC
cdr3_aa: CASSLAGGSGYTF

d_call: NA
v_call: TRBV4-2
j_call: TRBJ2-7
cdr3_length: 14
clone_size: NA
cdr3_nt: TGTGCCAGCAGCCCCGAGCCCGCAGGAGGGGAGCAGTACTTC
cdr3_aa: CASSPEPAGGEQYF

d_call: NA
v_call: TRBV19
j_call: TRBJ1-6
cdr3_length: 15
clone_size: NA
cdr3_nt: TGTGCCAGTAGCCGAGAGGGTTCCTATAATTCACCCCTCCACTTT
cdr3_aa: CASSREGSYNSPLHF

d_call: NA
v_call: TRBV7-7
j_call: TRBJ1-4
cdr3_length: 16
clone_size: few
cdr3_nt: TGTGCTAGCAGCGCGCGGGACGCCCAAGAGCGTGAAAAACTGTTTTTT
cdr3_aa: CASSARDAQEREKLFF

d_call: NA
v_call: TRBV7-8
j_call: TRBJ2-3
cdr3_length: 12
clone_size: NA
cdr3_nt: TGTGCCAGCAGCCGAGACGCAGATACGCAGTATTTT
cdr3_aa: CASSRDADTQYF

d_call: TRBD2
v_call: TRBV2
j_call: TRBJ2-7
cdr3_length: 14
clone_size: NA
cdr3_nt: TGTGCCAGCATCCTAGCGGGGGGGCTGGGCGAGCAGTACTTC
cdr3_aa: CASILAGGLGEQYF

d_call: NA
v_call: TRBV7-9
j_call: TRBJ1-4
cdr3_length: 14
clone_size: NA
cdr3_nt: TGTGCCAGCAGCTTACGGACAGACAATGAAAAACTGTTTTTT
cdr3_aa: CASSLRTDNEKLFF

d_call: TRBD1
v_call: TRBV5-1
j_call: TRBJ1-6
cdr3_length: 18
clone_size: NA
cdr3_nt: TGCGCCAGCAGCCTGACGGGACAGGGTGATCAGCTCAAATCACCCCTCCACTTT
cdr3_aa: CASSLTGQGDQLKSPLHF

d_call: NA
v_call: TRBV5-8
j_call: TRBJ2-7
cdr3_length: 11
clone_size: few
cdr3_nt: TGTGCCAGCAGCAAGACCTACGAGCAGTACTTC
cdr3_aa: CASSKTYEQYF

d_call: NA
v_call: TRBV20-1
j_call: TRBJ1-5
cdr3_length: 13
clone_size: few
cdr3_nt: TGCAGTGCTAGTCCCGATAGCAATCAGCCCCAGCATTTT
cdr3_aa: CSASPDSNQPQHF

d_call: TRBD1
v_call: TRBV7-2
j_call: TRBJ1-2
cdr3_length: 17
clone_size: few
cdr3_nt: TGTGCCAGCAGCTTAGGGGGGACAGGCGAACCGCCCTATGGCTACACCTTC
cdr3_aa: CASSLGGTGEPPYGYTF

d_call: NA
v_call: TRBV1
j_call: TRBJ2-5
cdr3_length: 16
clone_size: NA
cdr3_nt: TGCACCAGCAGCCCCCGGCGACTAGCGGGGGGGGTGACCCAGTACTTC
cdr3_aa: CTSSPRRLAGGVTQYF

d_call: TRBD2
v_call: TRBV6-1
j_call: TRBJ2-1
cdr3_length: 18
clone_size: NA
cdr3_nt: TGTGCCAGCAGTGGCGGGACTAGCGGGAGTAGGTTTAAAAATGAGCAGTTCTTC
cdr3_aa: CASSGGTSGSRFKNEQFF

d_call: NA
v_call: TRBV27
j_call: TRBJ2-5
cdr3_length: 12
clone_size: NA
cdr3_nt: TGTGCCAGCAGTAACGTCGGGGGGACCCAGTACTTC
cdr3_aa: CASSNVGGTQYF

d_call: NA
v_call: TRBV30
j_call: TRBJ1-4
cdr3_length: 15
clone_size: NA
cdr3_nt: TGTGCCTGGAGTCAAGGGGCAGGATCTTTTGAAAAACTGTTTTTT
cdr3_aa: CAWSQGAGSFEKLFF

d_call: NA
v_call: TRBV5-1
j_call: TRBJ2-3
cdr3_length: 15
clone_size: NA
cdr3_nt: TGCGCCAGCAGCTGGAGGGGTTTTAGCACAGATACGCAGTATTTT
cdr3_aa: CASSWRGFSTDTQYF

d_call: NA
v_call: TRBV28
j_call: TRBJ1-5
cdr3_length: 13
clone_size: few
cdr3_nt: TGTGCCAGCACGTTAGAGATTGGGTTGCCCCAGCATTTT
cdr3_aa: CASTLEIGLPQHF

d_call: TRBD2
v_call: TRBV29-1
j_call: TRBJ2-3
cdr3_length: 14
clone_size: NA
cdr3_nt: TGCAGCGTTTCTAGCGGGAGTCATTCAGATACGCAGTATTTT
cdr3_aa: CSVSSGSHSDTQYF

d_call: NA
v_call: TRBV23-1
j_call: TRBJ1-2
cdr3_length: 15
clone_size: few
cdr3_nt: TGCGCCAGCAGTCCTCCGGGAGAAGGAACCTATGGCTACACCTTC
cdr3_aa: CASSPPGEGTYGYTF

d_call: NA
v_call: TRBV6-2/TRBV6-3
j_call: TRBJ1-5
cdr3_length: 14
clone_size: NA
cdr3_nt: TGTGCCAGCAGTTACCCCCGCGGTAATCAGCCCCAGCATTTT
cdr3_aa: CASSYPRGNQPQHF

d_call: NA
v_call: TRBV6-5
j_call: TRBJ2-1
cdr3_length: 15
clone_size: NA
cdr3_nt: TGTGCCAGCAGTTTAAGCGGCCAGTCCTACAATGAGCAGTTCTTC
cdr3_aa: CASSLSGQSYNEQFF

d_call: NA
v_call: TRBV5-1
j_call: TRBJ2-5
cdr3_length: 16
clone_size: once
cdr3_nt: TGCGCCAGCAGCTTGGCCAGAGCTAGCCGCCAAGAGACCCAGTACTTC
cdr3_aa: CASSLARASRQETQYF

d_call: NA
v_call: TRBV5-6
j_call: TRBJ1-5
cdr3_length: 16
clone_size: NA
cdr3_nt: TGTGCCAGCGCAAAGGGGGGACCGACGAGCAATCAGCCCCAGCATTTT
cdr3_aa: CASAKGGPTSNQPQHF

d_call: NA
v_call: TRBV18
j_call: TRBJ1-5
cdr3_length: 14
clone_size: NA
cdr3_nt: TGTGCCAGCTCACCTGGCCGGAGCAATCAGCCCCAGCATTTT
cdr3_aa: CASSPGRSNQPQHF

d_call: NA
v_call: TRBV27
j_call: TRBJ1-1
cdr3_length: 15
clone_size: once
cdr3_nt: TGTGCCAGCATGCGGGGGAAGAAGGGCAACACTGAAGCTTTCTTT
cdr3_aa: CASMRGKKGNTEAFF

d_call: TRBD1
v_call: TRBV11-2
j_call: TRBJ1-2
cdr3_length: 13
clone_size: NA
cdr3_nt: TGTGCCAGCAGCTCGGACAGGGGCTCTGGCTACACCTTC
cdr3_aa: CASSSDRGSGYTF

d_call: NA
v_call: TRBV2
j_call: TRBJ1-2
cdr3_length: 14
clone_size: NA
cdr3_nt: TGTGCCAGCAGTGAATGGCAGGGTAACTATGGCTACACCTTC
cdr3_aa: CASSEWQGNYGYTF

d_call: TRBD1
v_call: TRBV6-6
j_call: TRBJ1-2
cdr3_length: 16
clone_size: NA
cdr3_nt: TGTGCCAGCAGGTCACCGGGACAGGGCCTTATCTATGGCTACACCTTC
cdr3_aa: CASRSPGQGLIYGYTF

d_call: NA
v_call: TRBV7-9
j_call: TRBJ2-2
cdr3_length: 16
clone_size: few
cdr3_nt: TGTGCCAGCACCCACGATATAGGGGTTAAGTCCGGGGAGCTGTTTTTT
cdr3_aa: CASTHDIGVKSGELFF

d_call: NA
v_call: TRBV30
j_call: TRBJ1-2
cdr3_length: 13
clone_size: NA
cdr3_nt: TGTGCCTGGAGGGTACAGGAGCCCCATGGCTACACCTTC
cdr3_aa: CAWRVQEPHGYTF

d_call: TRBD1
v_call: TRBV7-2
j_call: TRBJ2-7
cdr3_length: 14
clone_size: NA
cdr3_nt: TGTGCCAGCAGCCTCGGGACAGGGGAGTACGAGCAGTACTTC
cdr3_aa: CASSLGTGEYEQYF

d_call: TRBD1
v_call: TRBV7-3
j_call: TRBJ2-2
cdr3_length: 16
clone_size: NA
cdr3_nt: TGTGCCAGCAGCACAGGACAGGGGATAGGCACCGGGGAGCTGTTTTTT
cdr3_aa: CASSTGQGIGTGELFF

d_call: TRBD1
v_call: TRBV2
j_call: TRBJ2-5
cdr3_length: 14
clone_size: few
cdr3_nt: TGTGCCAGCAGTCTCGGGACAGAACAAGAGACCCAGTACTTC
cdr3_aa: CASSLGTEQETQYF

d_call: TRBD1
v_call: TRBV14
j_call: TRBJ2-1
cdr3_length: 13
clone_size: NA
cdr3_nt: TGTGCCAGCAGCCAAGTAACCACAGGGGGGCAGTTCTTC
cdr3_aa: CASSQVTTGGQFF

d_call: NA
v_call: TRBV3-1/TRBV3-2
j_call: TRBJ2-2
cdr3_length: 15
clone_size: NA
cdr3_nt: TGTGCCAGCAGCCAAGTGGGCGGGCCCACCGGGGAGCTGTTTTTT
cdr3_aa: CASSQVGGPTGELFF

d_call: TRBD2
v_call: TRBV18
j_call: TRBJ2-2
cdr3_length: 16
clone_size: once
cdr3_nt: TGTGCCAGCTCACCCGGGGGGACGGCTTTCTTCGGGGAGCTGTTTTTT
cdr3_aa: CASSPGGTAFFGELFF

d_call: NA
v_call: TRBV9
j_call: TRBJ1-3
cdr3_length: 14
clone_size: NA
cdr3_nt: TGTGCCAGCAGCGTAGGGACGGCGGAAAACACCATATATTTT
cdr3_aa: CASSVGTAENTIYF

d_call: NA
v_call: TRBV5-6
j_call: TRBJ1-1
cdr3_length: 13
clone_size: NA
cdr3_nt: TGTGCCAGCAGCTCTGGGCGGAGGACTGAAGCTTTCTTT
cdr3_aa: CASSSGRRTEAFF

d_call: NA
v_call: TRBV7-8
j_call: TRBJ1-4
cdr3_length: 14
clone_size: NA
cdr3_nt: TGTGCCAGCAGCCGAGGGACGGTAAATGAAAAACTGTTTTTT
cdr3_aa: CASSRGTVNEKLFF

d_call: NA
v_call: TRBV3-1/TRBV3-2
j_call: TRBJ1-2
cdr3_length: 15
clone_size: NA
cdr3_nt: TGTGCCAGCAGCCAAGTGACCAGGGAAAGCTATGGCTACACCTTC
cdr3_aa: CASSQVTRESYGYTF

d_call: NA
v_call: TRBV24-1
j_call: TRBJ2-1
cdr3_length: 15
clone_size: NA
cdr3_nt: TGTGCCACCAGCTTCACAAGGCCCTCCTACAATGAGCAGTTCTTC
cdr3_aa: CATSFTRPSYNEQFF

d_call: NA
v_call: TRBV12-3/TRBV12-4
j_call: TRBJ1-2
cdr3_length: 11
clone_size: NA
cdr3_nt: TGTGCCAGCAGTTTAGGTGGTTTGAAAACCTTC
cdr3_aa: CASSLGGLKTF

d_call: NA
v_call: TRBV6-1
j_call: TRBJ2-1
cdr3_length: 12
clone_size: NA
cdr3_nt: TGTGCCAGCAGTGACCGGCTAAATGAGCAGTTCTTC
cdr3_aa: CASSDRLNEQFF

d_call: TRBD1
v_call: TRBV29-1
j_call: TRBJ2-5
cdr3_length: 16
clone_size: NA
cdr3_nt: TGCAGCGCACGAGTCTCCGGGACAGGGACGGGAGAGACCCAGTACTTC
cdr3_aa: CSARVSGTGTGETQYF

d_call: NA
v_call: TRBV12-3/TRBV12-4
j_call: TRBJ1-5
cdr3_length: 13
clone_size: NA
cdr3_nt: TGTGCCAGCAGTTTATCAGAGGATCAGCCCCAGCATTTT
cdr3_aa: CASSLSEDQPQHF

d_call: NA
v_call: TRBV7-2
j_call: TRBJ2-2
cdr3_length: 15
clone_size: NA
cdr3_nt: TGTGCCAGCAGCTTAGAGACTTACCACACCGGGGAGCTGTTTTTT
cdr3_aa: CASSLETYHTGELFF

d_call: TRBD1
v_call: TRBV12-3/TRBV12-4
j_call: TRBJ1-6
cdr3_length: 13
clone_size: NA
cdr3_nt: TGTGCCAGCAGCCGACAGGGTAATTCACCCCTCCACTTT
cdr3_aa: CASSRQGNSPLHF